This T cell receptor beta chain was documented in a study of T cells after yellow fever vaccination. The study's findings and limits: The CD4 compartment and the CD8 compartment contained a small share of clonotypes in common.

This clonotype was counted only a few times. Its antigen is unknown. Trimming left V 6 bases short and J 7 bases short, with 9 bases between. The CDR3 consists of 12 residues. Germline values: CDR1 SGHVS, CDR2 FNYEAQ. TCR cDNA, made by 5'RACE template switching, carried an added universal primer site and UMIs. TCRdb used MiXCR to reprocess the 5' RACE reads, holding one entry per CDR3 protein. The sample gives 250,000 to 300,000 distinct CDR3 sequences, around 10% of which show up once; around 3.4% is in the top ten. This chain connects TRBV7-6 to TRBJ2-2; D gene uncertain. This specimen was CD4+ T cells sorted from PBMCs, taken 5 days after the yellow fever booster vaccination. The TCR was taken from a man aged 18 to 29 who received the YFV17D yellow fever vaccine. The CDR3 DNA is TGTGCCAGCAGACAATCTCACGGGGAGCTGTTTTTT. It encodes CASRQSHGELFF.